This TCR beta chain appears in the sequencing data of a study of T cell responses to AZD1222 COVID-19 vaccine. Study at large: Investigators merged groups given second doses at roughly 4 or roughly 12 weeks.

Clones were read by immunoSEQ multiplex PCR, and TCRdb kept only the in-frame ones, dropping some. The data show 150,000 to 200,000 clones, with around 94% seen just once and 0.9% held by the top ten. On this clone: The antigen is unknown. Distinct nucleotide sequences in the sample also encode this CDR3.

The V gene's germline CDR1 is LNHDA and CDR2 SQIVND (reference sequence). V gave up 6 bases and J gave up 0 bases, with 14 bases separating them. CDR3 length equals 15 residues. Study findings and constraints: Mostly white British, mostly female donors; authors suggested clonal diversity may be underestimated. Just a handful of AZD1222 recipients tested seropositive at baseline.

The starting material was peripheral blood, obtained on day 0 of AZD1222 vaccination. The sequence came from an adult in good health. The chain has TRBV19 and TRBJ1-1; D remains ambiguous. The DNA for the CDR3 is TGTGCCAGTAGCACCATTCCCGACATGAACACTGAAGCTTTCTTT. Translation: CASSTIPDMNTEAFF. Supplemented by reference TRBV19 and TRBJ1-1, the full variable domain reads DGGITQSPKYLFRKEGQNVTLSCEQNLNHDAMYWYRQDPGQGLRLIYYSQIVNDFQKGDIAEGYSVSREKKESFPLTVTSAQKNPTAFYLCASSTIPDMNTEAFFGQGTRLTVV.